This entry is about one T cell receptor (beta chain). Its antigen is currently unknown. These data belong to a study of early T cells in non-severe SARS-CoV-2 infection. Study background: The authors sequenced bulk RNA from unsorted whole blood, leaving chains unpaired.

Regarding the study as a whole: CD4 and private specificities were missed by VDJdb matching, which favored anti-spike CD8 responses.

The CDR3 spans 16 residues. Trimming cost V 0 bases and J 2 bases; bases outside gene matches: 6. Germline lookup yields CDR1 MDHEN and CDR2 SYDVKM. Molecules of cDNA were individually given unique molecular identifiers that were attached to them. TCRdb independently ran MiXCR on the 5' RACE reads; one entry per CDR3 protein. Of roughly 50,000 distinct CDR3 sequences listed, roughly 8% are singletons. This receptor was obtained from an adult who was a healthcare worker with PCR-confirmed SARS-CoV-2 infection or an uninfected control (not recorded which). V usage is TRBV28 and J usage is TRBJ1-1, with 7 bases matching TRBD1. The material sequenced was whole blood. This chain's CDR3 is CASSLWQGVGNTEAFF. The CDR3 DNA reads TGTGCCAGCAGTTTATGGCAGGGGGTGGGAAACACTGAAGCTTTCTTT. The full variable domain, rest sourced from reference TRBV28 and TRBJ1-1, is DVKVTQSSRYLVKRTGEKVFLECVQDMDHENMFWYRQDPGLGLRLIYFSYDVKMKEKGDIPEGYSVSREKKERFSLILESASTNQTSMYLCASSLWQGVGNTEAFFGQGTRLTVV.